The 23 T cell receptor beta chains in this list originate from one sample, sequenced in a study of blood T cell repertoires in COVID-19. Some clones are missing from TCRdb's copy, which holds only in-frame ones; the method was immunoSEQ multiplex PCR. The sample contains about 460,000 clones, approximately 86% of which appear only once. Input material: PBMCs or T cells enriched from blood (not recorded which). The receptors were sampled from a woman between 55 and 75 years old who had recovered from COVID-19.

CDR3 sequence: CASSFSGGGAAGELFF. In DNA form, the CDR3 reads TGTGCCAGCAGTTTCTCCGGCGGGGGGGCCGCCGGGGAGCTGTTTTTT. The chain couples TRBV27 to TRBJ2-2; TRBD2 agrees at 9 bases. This CDR3 has 16 residues. The ends lost 3 bases at V and 6 bases at J; junction bases unmatched: 8. Germline assignment: CDR1 MNHEY and CDR2 SMNVEV (reference sequence).

The rearrangement joins TRBV6-5 to TRBJ1-2; 7 bases agree with TRBD1. Germline assignment: CDR1 MNHEY and CDR2 SVGAGI. This CDR3 is 13 amino acids long. Trimming took 7 bases from V and 0 from J; bases not matched to a gene: 2. CDR3 protein: CASMTGSNYGYTF. The CDR3 nucleotides are TGTGCCAGCATGACAGGGTCTAACTATGGCTACACCTTC.

V is TRBV2 and J is TRBJ2-2; maybe TRBD2 (6 bases). There are 14 residues in the CDR3. Trimming took off 4 bases at V and 6 bases at J, with 12 bases between the two ends. Germline lookup yields CDR1 SNHLY and CDR2 FYNNEI. The CDR3 protein is CASSGDSLAGELFF. In nucleotides, the CDR3 is TGTGCCAGCAGTGGGGACTCCCTGGCCGGGGAGCTGTTTTTT.

The CDR3: CASSLQGGELFF. CDR3 sequence (DNA): TGTGCCAGCAGCCTTCAGGGGGGGGAGCTGTTTTTT. The chain is built from TRBV3-1 (or the pseudogene TRBV3-2) and TRBJ2-2; D possibly corresponds to TRBD1 (6 bases). V was clipped by 4 bases and J by 8 bases, with 8 bases between them. The CDR3 spans 12 residues. CDR1 and CDR2 from the germline V gene are LGHDT and YNNKEL (reference sequence).

The gene calls are TRBV2 and TRBJ1-2, with 7 bases lining up with TRBD1. This CDR3 is built from 15 residues. Trimming took 6 bases from V and 0 from J; bases not matched to a gene: 7. Germline V gene lookup returns CDR1 SNHLY and CDR2 FYNNEI. The CDR3 DNA is TGTGCCAGCAGCTTAACAGGGGACCCTAACTATGGCTACACCTTC. It specifies CASSLTGDPNYGYTF.

This sequence joins TRBV12-3 or TRBV12-4 and TRBJ1-1; no reliable D call. V was clipped by 6 bases and J by 0 bases, with 8 bases between them. The CDR3 has 13 residues. The CDR3 is CASRAGVNTEAFF. The DNA for the CDR3 is TGTGCCAGCAGGGCCGGGGTGAACACTGAAGCTTTCTTT.

V usage is TRBV5-1 and J usage is TRBJ2-1; D remains ambiguous. The germline V gene encodes CDR1 SGHRS and CDR2 YFSETQ. This CDR3 is built from 14 residues. Trimming shortened V by 4 bases and J by 3 bases, and 11 bases separated the two germline ends. The chain's CDR3 is CASSLPTLYNEQFF. The CDR3 nucleotides are TGCGCCAGCAGCCTCCCCACTCTCTACAATGAGCAGTTCTTC.

In the case of this clone: Since a much larger clone is just one base distant, this may be a read error. The same CDR3 is also encoded by other DNA sequences in this sample. The chain employs TRBV5-4 and TRBJ2-1, with 9 bases identical to TRBD2. CDR1 and CDR2 (germline): SGHNT, YYREEE (reference sequence). This CDR3 is built from 14 residues. CDR3 in DNA: TGTGCCAGCTTCAGGGCTAGCGGGGAAAATGAGCAATTCTTC. It is translated as CASFRASGENEQFF.

CDR3 nucleotide sequence: TGTGCCAGCAGTTACCCCAACTGGGCGGGGGGGCTGAACAATGAGCAGTTCTTC. Encoded protein: CASSYPNWAGGLNNEQFF. The V call is TRBV6-2 or TRBV6-3, the J call TRBJ2-1, with TRBD2 matching over 9 bases. The germline V gene encodes CDR1 MNHEY and CDR2 SVGEGT. V lost 2 bases to trimming and J lost 5 bases; unmatched junction nucleotides: 13. CDR3 length: 18 amino acids.

This clone showed up just a few times. The chain couples TRBV6-5 to TRBJ1-6; a weak D match, TRBD1 (6 bases). The germline V and J ends were trimmed by 3 bases and 7 bases, with 13 bases remaining between them. Germline V gene data show CDR1 as MNHEY and CDR2 as SVGAGI. The CDR3 loop spans 15 amino acids. CDR3 region: CASSYAPDRNSPLHF. CDR3 sequence (DNA): TGTGCCAGCAGTTATGCCCCCGACAGGAATTCACCCCTCCACTTT.

Turning to this clone: Other DNA sequences within the sample encode an identical CDR3. The V call is TRBV6-5, the J call TRBJ1-1; the D gene is possibly TRBD1 (5 bases). Germline CDR1 reads MNHEY; CDR2 reads SVGAGI. This CDR3 has 14 amino acids. Trimming took 0 bases from V and 3 from J, leaving 8 bases between them. The DNA of the CDR3 is TGTGCCAGCAGTTACTCCGACAGTTACACTGAAGCTTTCTTT. Translated: CASSYSDSYTEAFF.

J is TRBJ2-6 and V is TRBV6-5; 7 nucleotides align to TRBD1. The germline CDR1 and CDR2 sequences are MNHEY and SVGAGI. The CDR3 loop spans 13 amino acids. V trimming: 8 bases; J trimming: 2 bases; junction bases outside the gene matches: 0. The CDR3 region is CASDRAGANVLTF. The CDR3, as DNA: TGTGCCAGCGACAGGGCTGGGGCCAACGTCCTGACTTTC.

A few counts support this clone. The chain recombines TRBV9 with TRBJ1-6; unclear D gene. Trimming stripped 0 bases from V and 7 bases from J, with 11 bases between. Germline CDR1 reads SGDLS; CDR2 reads YYNGEE. The CDR3 length is 15 residues. The CDR3 reads CASSVGGSLNSPLHF. The CDR3 DNA reads TGTGCCAGCAGCGTAGGAGGCAGCCTAAATTCACCCCTCCACTTT. Variable domain in full (rest from reference TRBV9 and TRBJ1-6): DSGVTQTPKHLITATGQRVTLRCSPRSGDLSVYWYQQSLDQGLQFLIQYYNGEERAKGNILERFSAQQFPDLHSELNLSSLELGDSALYFCASSVGGSLNSPLHFGNGTRLTVT.

This clone was counted a single time. This chain connects TRBV5-1 to TRBJ2-5; D is possibly TRBD2 (5 bases). The CDR3 length is 14 residues. V was clipped by 1 base and J by 0 bases, with 7 bases between them. CDR1 is SGHRS, CDR2 YFSETQ, per germline. Written as DNA, the CDR3 is TGCGCCAGCAGCTTGCGGGGAAACCAAGAGACCCAGTACTTC. Translation: CASSLRGNQETQYF. Using reference TRBV5-1 and TRBJ2-5 for the parts outside the CDR3, the full variable domain is KAGVTQTPRYLIKTRGQQVTLSCSPISGHRSVSWYQQTPGQGLQFLFEYFSETQRNKGNFPGRFSGRQFSNSRSEMNVSTLELGDSALYLCASSLRGNQETQYFGPGTRLLVL.

This clone has only one observation. The gene calls are TRBV7-6 and TRBJ1-5; 7 positions match TRBD1. The V gene end was trimmed by 4 bases and the J gene end by 3 bases; junction bases not matched to a gene: 3. The CDR3 has 14 amino acids. The germline V gene encodes CDR1 SGHVS and CDR2 FNYEAQ. Here the CDR3 reads CASSSGTVNQPQHF. DNA of the CDR3: TGTGCCAGCAGCTCCGGGACAGTCAATCAGCCCCAGCATTTT. The whole variable domain, filled in from reference TRBV7-6 and TRBJ1-5, reads GAGVSQSPRYKVTKRGQDVALRCDPISGHVSLYWYRQALGQGPEFLTYFNYEAQQDKSGLPNDRFSAERPEGSISTLTIQRTEQRDSAMYRCASSSGTVNQPQHFGDGTRLSIL.

The rearrangement links TRBV29-1 to TRBJ2-5, with D possibly matching TRBD2 (6 bases). Trimming took off 3 bases at V and 3 bases at J, with 8 bases between the two ends. There are 12 residues in the CDR3. Germline lookup yields CDR1 SQVTM and CDR2 ANQGSEA. The CDR3, as DNA: TGCAGCGTTGACCCTAGCGAAGAGACCCAGTACTTC. Amino acid sequence: CSVDPSEETQYF. Filled out from reference TRBV29-1 and TRBJ2-5, the complete variable domain reads SAVISQKPSRDICQRGTSLTIQCQVDSQVTMMFWYRQQPGQSLTLIATANQGSEATYESGFVIDKFPISRPNLTFSTLTVSNMSPEDSSIYLCSVDPSEETQYFGPGTRLLVL.

This sequence joins TRBV15 and TRBJ2-2; D may be TRBD1 (5 bases). Trimming stripped 3 bases from V and 6 bases from J, with 8 bases between. CDR1 and CDR2 (germline): LNHNV, YYDKDF (reference sequence). This CDR3 has 13 amino acids. The CDR3 protein is CATSRDISGELFF. DNA of the CDR3: TGTGCCACCAGCAGGGACATTTCCGGGGAGCTGTTTTTT. The complete variable domain, with remaining parts taken from reference TRBV15 and TRBJ2-2, reads DAMVIQNPRYQVTQFGKPVTLSCSQTLNHNVMYWYQQKSSQAPKLLFHYYDKDFNNEADTPDNFQSRRPNTSFCFLDIRSPGLGDTAMYLCATSRDISGELFFGEGSRLTVL.

J is TRBJ2-2 and V is TRBV2; no firm D call. V was pared by 2 bases and J by 6 bases, with 4 bases between. Germline V gene data show CDR1 as SNHLY and CDR2 as FYNNEI. The CDR3 covers 12 residues. CDR3 protein: CASSEISGELFF. In DNA form, the CDR3 reads TGTGCCAGCAGTGAAATATCCGGGGAGCTGTTTTTT. Complete variable domain (other parts from reference TRBV2 and TRBJ2-2): EPEVTQTPSHQVTQMGQEVILRCVPISNHLYFYWYRQILGQKVEFLVSFYNNEISEKSEIFDDQFSVERPDGSNFTLKIRSTKLEDSAMYFCASSEISGELFFGEGSRLTVL.

The chain uses TRBV6-2 or TRBV6-3 and TRBJ1-5; 7 nucleotides line up with TRBD1. This CDR3 is built from 16 residues. Germline loops: CDR1 MNHEY, CDR2 SVGEGT. Unmatched junction bases numbered 12, after V lost 6 bases and J lost 4 bases. For the CDR3, the DNA is TGTGCCAGCAGCGACCGACAGGGCCTACCGAATCAGCCCCAGCATTTT. The encoded protein is CASSDRQGLPNQPQHF.

V usage is TRBV5-4 and J usage is TRBJ1-1; D possibly corresponds to TRBD1 (5 bases). Germline V lookup: CDR1 SGHNT, CDR2 YYREEE (reference sequence). The length of the CDR3 is 15 residues. V lost 2 bases and J 0 bases, leaving 11 bases between the germline ends. The CDR3 loop reads CASSFRANMNTEAFF. Written as DNA, the CDR3 is TGTGCCAGCAGCTTCAGGGCGAACATGAACACTGAAGCTTTCTTT.

Points on this clone: One end of the junction is discordant with germline, which a read error may explain. CDR3 loop: CASSLAGLTYTDTQYF. In nucleotides, the CDR3 is TGCGCCAGCAGCTTGGCCGGACTAACCTACACAGATACACAGTATTTT. The genes are TRBV5-1 and TRBJ2-3, with D possibly matching TRBD2 (6 bases). The CDR3 is made up of 16 amino acids. CDR1 is SGHRS and CDR2 is YFSETQ in the germline V gene. Together with reference TRBV5-1 and TRBJ2-3, the CDR3 gives the full variable domain: KAGVTQTPRYLIKTRGQQVTLSCSPISGHRSVSWYQQTPGQGLQFLFEYFSETQRNKGNFPGRFSGRQFSNSRSEMNVSTLELGDSALYLCASSLAGLTYTDTQYFGPGTRLTVL.

This rearrangement joins TRBV11-3 to TRBJ2-3; 7 positions agree with TRBD2. The germline V gene has CDR1 SGHNT and CDR2 YENEEA. Unmatched junction bases numbered 8, after V lost 5 bases and J lost 6 bases. CDR3 length: 14 residues. This CDR3 reads CASSRRTSGDTQYF. CDR3 bases: TGTGCCAGCAGCCGACGGACTAGTGGGGATACGCAGTATTTT.

This clone was recorded only once. This chain joins TRBV12-5 and TRBJ1-3, with 10 bases that match TRBD1. The CDR3 covers 14 residues. Germline trimming cut 7 bases from V and 4 bases from J; bases unmatched to any gene: 4. Germline CDR1 LGHNT, CDR2 FRNRAP. The CDR3 sequence: CASAEGQGGNTIYF. In nucleotides, the CDR3 is TGTGCTAGTGCCGAGGGACAGGGGGGAAACACCATATATTTT.